A selection of T cell receptor beta chains follows, all from one sample in a study of OX40 agonist ivuxolimab in advanced cancers. Some clones are missing from TCRdb's copy, which holds only in-frame ones; the method was immunoSEQ multiplex PCR. Among approximately 70,000 clones, 80% to 85% were seen once, and the ten largest hold 6% to 8%. This sample comprised CD4+ or CD8+ T cells sorted from blood, obtained in a trial of the OX40 agonist ivuxolimab. Source of these receptors: an adult with an advanced solid tumor such as melanoma, head and neck, liver or kidney cancer. Both conserved end residues are part of each CDR3. A D gene is named only where the DNA matches it firmly. A row's size may be missing; if present it is once, few, many or a size class.

CDR3aa,CDR3nt,abundance,j_gene,d_gene,len,v_gene
CASSWGLAELNEQFF,TGTGCCAGCAGTTGGGGACTAGCGGAGCTCAATGAGCAGTTCTTC,NA,TRBJ2-1,TRBD2,15,TRBV2
CASSLRQGQDEQYF,TGTGCCAGCAGCTTACGGCAGGGGCAGGACGAGCAGTACTTC,NA,TRBJ2-7,NA,14,TRBV7-2
CASSLMRQETQYF,TGTGCCAGCAGTTTGATGAGGCAAGAGACCCAGTACTTC,NA,TRBJ2-5,NA,13,TRBV7-7
CASSLAQGGSGGARYTF,TGTGCCAGCAGCTTAGCGCAAGGGGGCAGTGGAGGAGCGCGCTACACCTTC,NA,TRBJ1-2,TRBD1,17,TRBV7-9
CASSPRGDSRETEAFF,TGTGCCAGTAGTCCCCGTGGAGATTCAAGGGAGACTGAAGCTTTCTTT,NA,TRBJ1-1,NA,16,TRBV19
CASSLSFRGYTF,TGTGCCAGCAGTTTATCCTTTAGAGGCTACACCTTC,NA,TRBJ1-2,NA,12,TRBV28
CASTKPGQDTDTQYF,TGTGCCAGCACCAAACCGGGTCAGGACACAGATACGCAGTATTTT,NA,TRBJ2-3,NA,15,TRBV7-8
CASRLSARVEGEKLFF,TGTGCAAGTCGCCTCTCGGCCAGGGTTGAAGGTGAAAAACTGTTTTTT,NA,TRBJ1-4,NA,16,TRBV12-2
CASSEDRAKYEQYF,TGTGCCAGCAGTGAAGACAGGGCTAAGTACGAGCAGTACTTC,NA,TRBJ2-7,NA,14,TRBV6-1
CAWKRGGEAFF,TGTGCCTGGAAGAGGGGGGGTGAAGCTTTCTTT,NA,TRBJ1-1,NA,11,TRBV30
CASRQASDYNQPQHF,TGTGCCAGCAGACAAGCCAGTGATTACAATCAGCCCCAGCATTTT,NA,TRBJ1-5,NA,15,TRBV5-6
CASSSQGSGETQYF,TGTGCCAGCTCATCTCAGGGGTCGGGGGAGACCCAGTACTTC,NA,TRBJ2-5,NA,14,TRBV18
CASSPGQGAGETQYF,TGTGCCAGCAGCCCAGGACAGGGGGCTGGAGAGACCCAGTACTTC,NA,TRBJ2-5,TRBD1,15,TRBV11-2
CASSLRGARDTGELFF,TGTGCCAGCAGCTTAAGGGGGGCGCGCGACACCGGGGAGCTGTTTTTT,NA,TRBJ2-2,NA,16,TRBV7-3
CASSPPGQYTYEQYF,TGTGCCAGCAGCCCTCCGGGACAGTATACCTACGAGCAGTACTTC,NA,TRBJ2-7,TRBD1,15,TRBV11-1
CASSEWAGDGTQYF,TGTGCCAGCAGTGAATGGGCGGGGGACGGGACCCAGTACTTC,NA,TRBJ2-5,TRBD2,14,TRBV6-1
CASRKTGTGGNQPQHF,TGTGCCAGTAGAAAAACCGGGACAGGGGGCAATCAGCCCCAGCATTTT,NA,TRBJ1-5,TRBD1,16,TRBV19
CSVNLGAETQYF,TGCAGCGTCAATCTTGGGGCAGAGACCCAGTACTTC,NA,TRBJ2-5,NA,12,TRBV29-1
CSVRRDGTYEQYF,TGCAGCGTACGCCGGGACGGTACCTACGAGCAGTACTTC,NA,TRBJ2-7,NA,13,TRBV29-1
CASSPPVGDGYTF,TGCGCCAGCAGCCCCCCGGTAGGGGACGGCTACACCTTC,NA,TRBJ1-2,NA,13,TRBV4-1
CASGPWLPAKNIQYF,TGTGCCAGCGGGCCCTGGCTCCCAGCCAAAAACATTCAGTACTTC,NA,TRBJ2-4,NA,15,TRBV2
CASSPGTEYGYTF,TGTGCCAGCTCACCAGGGACAGAGTATGGCTACACCTTC,NA,TRBJ1-2,TRBD1,13,TRBV18
CASSGGTGGFFSYEQYF,TGCGCCAGCAGCGGCGGGACAGGGGGCTTCTTTTCCTACGAGCAGTACTTC,NA,TRBJ2-7,TRBD1,17,TRBV5-1
CAWSVLRLGPGGTEAFF,TGTGCCTGGAGTGTCCTCCGGTTGGGACCAGGGGGCACTGAAGCTTTCTTT,NA,TRBJ1-1,TRBD1,17,TRBV30
CATSRDLLTYGYTF,TGTGCCACCAGCAGAGATCTGCTTACATATGGCTACACCTTC,NA,TRBJ1-2,NA,14,TRBV15
CASSRASDEQYF,TGCGCCAGCAGCCGGGCGTCGGACGAGCAGTACTTC,NA,TRBJ2-7,NA,12,TRBV4-1
CASSFGGNTDTQYF,TGTGCCAGCAGCTTTGGCGGAAACACAGATACGCAGTATTTT,NA,TRBJ2-3,NA,14,TRBV7-2
CASSVALAPSGEQYF,TGTGCCAGCAGCGTAGCCCTAGCCCCCTCGGGGGAGCAGTACTTC,NA,TRBJ2-5,NA,15,TRBV9
CSARTSGEQYF,TGCAGTGCTAGGACTAGCGGGGAGCAGTACTTC,NA,TRBJ2-7,TRBD2,11,TRBV20-1
CASSPGQGSAGNTIYF,TGTGCCAGCTCACCCGGACAGGGATCAGCCGGAAACACCATATATTTT,NA,TRBJ1-3,TRBD1,16,TRBV18
CASSSGGADTGELFF,TGTGCCAGCAGCTCAGGGGGCGCAGACACCGGGGAGCTGTTTTTT,NA,TRBJ2-2,TRBD1,15,TRBV5-4
CASSIVQTPDTQYF,TGTGCCAGTAGTATAGTCCAGACCCCGGATACGCAGTATTTT,NA,TRBJ2-3,NA,14,TRBV19
CASSLFEGGGTEAFF,TGTGCCAGCAGTTTATTTGAGGGAGGGGGCACTGAAGCTTTCTTT,NA,TRBJ1-1,NA,15,TRBV28
CASSPAGGGVQPQHF,TGTGCCAGCAGCCCCGCGGGGGGGGGTGTTCAGCCCCAGCATTTT,NA,TRBJ1-5,NA,15,TRBV25-1
CAWSVRGEAFF,TGTGCCTGGAGTGTACGGGGGGAAGCTTTCTTT,NA,TRBJ1-1,NA,11,TRBV30
CASSLNRGAIYGYTF,TGTGCCAGCAGCCTCAACCGCGGAGCGATCTATGGCTACACCTTC,NA,TRBJ1-2,NA,15,TRBV4-2
CASSRGLANQPQHF,TGTGCCAGCAGCCGCGGGCTCGCCAATCAGCCCCAGCATTTT,NA,TRBJ1-5,NA,14,TRBV2
CASSLRSTEAFF,TGTGCCAGCAGCTTACGGAGCACTGAAGCTTTCTTT,NA,TRBJ1-1,NA,12,TRBV7-9
CASNEGRADTQYF,TGTGCCAGCAACGAGGGACGTGCAGATACGCAGTATTTT,NA,TRBJ2-3,NA,13,TRBV2
CASSLGGRRNTEAFF,TGTGCCAGCAGTTTAGGCGGCAGGAGGAACACTGAAGCTTTCTTT,NA,TRBJ1-1,NA,15,TRBV28
CASSRPGFMGEETQYF,TGTGCCAGCAGCCGCCCGGGGTTCATGGGGGAAGAGACCCAGTACTTC,NA,TRBJ2-5,NA,16,TRBV7-6
CATRTDYNEQFF,TGTGCCACTAGGACAGATTACAATGAGCAGTTCTTC,NA,TRBJ2-1,NA,12,TRBV27
CAIMDDGGPSDTQYF,TGTGCCATCATGGACGACGGGGGGCCCTCAGATACGCAGTATTTT,NA,TRBJ2-3,NA,15,TRBV10-3
CASSSAHSGNTIYF,TGTGCCAGCAGTTCGGCGCACTCTGGAAACACCATATATTTT,NA,TRBJ1-3,NA,14,TRBV28
CASSQEGTGGLDTIYF,TGCGCCAGCAGCCAAGAGGGGACAGGGGGCTTGGACACCATATATTTT,few,TRBJ1-3,TRBD1,16,TRBV4-3